This T cell receptor beta chain stems from a study of cytomegalovirus exposure and HLA in healthy donors. CDR1 and CDR2 (germline): MGHRA, YSYEKL. The CDR3 has 14 amino acids. V gave up 1 base and J gave up 7 bases, with 13 bases separating them. The PCR made use of 60 Vbeta and 13 Jbeta primers. Clones were read by immunoSEQ multiplex PCR, and TCRdb kept only the in-frame ones, dropping some. The sample lists 170,000 or so clones; 84% were seen once. This clone was counted once. The source of this sequence is a girl aged 5-17 years in good health and CMV-seropositive. The sequencing sample was made of PBMCs. This chain connects TRBV4-1 to TRBJ1-2; the D is unclear. For the CDR3, the DNA is TGCGCCAGCAGCCAAGTGTCAGAACTATTTGGCTACACCTTC. Protein sequence: CASSQVSELFGYTF.